The 28 T cell receptor beta chains below all came from one sample that was sequenced in a study of cytotoxic CD8 clonotypes in ibrutinib-treated CLL. Sequencing used immunoSEQ multiplex PCR; TCRdb keeps in-frame clones, though not all of them. The sample shows approximately 84,000 clones, 70% to 80% of them seen only once. Sequenced material: PBMCs, taken after 12 months of ibrutinib treatment. The receptors originated from a human donor with chronic lymphocytic leukemia.

Only a few counts were recorded for this clone. This sequence joins TRBV10-3 and TRBJ2-5, with D uncertain. Trimming cost V 0 bases and J 2 bases, with 4 bases left between them. The CDR3 has 13 amino acids. Germline V gene data show CDR1 as ENHRY and CDR2 as SYGVKD. Here the CDR3 DNA reads TGTGCCATCAGTGAGTCGTCACAAGAGACCCAGTACTTC. This gives the protein CAISESSQETQYF.

This chain connects TRBV28 to TRBJ2-2, with D perhaps matching TRBD1 or TRBD2 (7 bases each). The CDR3 has 13 amino acids. V was trimmed by 6 bases and J by 5 bases, leaving 10 bases between them. CDR1 and CDR2 from the germline V gene are MDHEN and SYDVKM. CDR3 sequence (DNA): TGTGCCAGCAGCCAGGGGGGGACCGGGGAGCTGTTTTTT. Amino acids: CASSQGGTGELFF.

This rearrangement joins TRBV11-3 to TRBJ2-1; tentatively, D is TRBD2 (5 bases). The V end lost 5 bases, the J end lost 7 bases, and 9 bases lay between the germline ends. From germline, CDR1 is SGHNT and CDR2 YENEEA. The CDR3 contains 12 residues. The chain's CDR3 is CASSPRDNEQFF. The DNA of the CDR3 is TGTGCCAGCAGCCCCCGGGATAATGAGCAGTTCTTC.

The chain's CDR3 is CASSVLADAGTDTQYF. The CDR3 DNA follows: TGCGCCAGCAGCGTACTAGCGGACGCAGGCACAGATACGCAGTATTTT. The chain couples TRBV5-1 to TRBJ2-3; TRBD2 agrees at 8 bases. J lost 1 base, V lost 4 bases, and 8 bases had no gene match. This CDR3 has 16 residues. Germline V CDR1 and CDR2: SGHRS, YFSETQ.

This clone was counted once. This chain connects TRBV11-2 to TRBJ1-1; D remains unclear. Germline values: CDR1 SGHAT, CDR2 FQNNGV. Trimming removed 6 bases at V and 0 bases at J, with 8 bases between. This CDR3 is built from 13 residues. CDR3 sequence (DNA): TGTGCCAGCAGTCGGGCTTTGAACACTGAAGCTTTCTTT. As protein: CASSRALNTEAFF.

The chain is built from TRBV6-5 and TRBJ2-7; D is perhaps TRBD1 (6 bases). The germline CDR1 and CDR2 sequences are MNHEY and SVGAGI. The CDR3 sequence is 15 residues long. The V end lost 5 bases, the J end lost 7 bases, and 21 bases lay between the germline ends. This chain's CDR3 is CASSPGTKGVREQYF. In DNA form, the CDR3 reads TGTGCCAGCAGTCCAGGGACCAAGGGGGTTCGGGAGCAGTACTTC.

As for this clone: Additional DNA sequences in this sample encode the identical CDR3. The V and J genes are TRBV5-1 and TRBJ2-7, with D possibly matching TRBD1 (6 bases). The germline V gene has CDR1 SGHRS and CDR2 YFSETQ. V was cut by 2 bases and J by 4 bases, with 19 bases left in between. This CDR3 is 16 amino acids long. Here the CDR3 reads CASSLASQGFGYEQYF. The CDR3 DNA reads as TGCGCCAGCAGCTTAGCCTCTCAGGGGTTTGGGTACGAGCAGTACTTC.

Only one count was recorded for this clone. The chain carries TRBV9 and TRBJ2-5; TRBD2 might be the D (6 bases). The V end lost 0 bases, the J end lost 2 bases, and 20 bases lay between the germline ends. Germline V gene data show CDR1 as SGDLS and CDR2 as YYNGEE. The CDR3 is 18 amino acids. Here the CDR3 reads CASSVVRESEFLQETQYF. In DNA, the CDR3 is TGTGCCAGCAGCGTAGTTCGGGAGTCTGAGTTCCTACAAGAGACCCAGTACTTC.

This chain uses TRBV7-3 with TRBJ2-2; tentatively, D is TRBD1 (6 bases). The CDR3 contains 14 residues. Per germline, CDR1 SGHTA and CDR2 FQGTGA. V was shortened by 4 bases and J by 4 bases, with 10 bases between the two germline ends. CDR3 amino acids: CASSSQGSTGELFF. In DNA, the CDR3 is TGTGCCAGCAGCTCACAGGGTTCCACCGGGGAGCTGTTTTTT.

The chain couples TRBV27 to TRBJ2-1, with D maybe TRBD2 (5 bases). V was cut by 1 base and J by 7 bases, with 17 bases left in between. This CDR3 is built from 16 residues. Germline values: CDR1 MNHEY, CDR2 SMNVEV (reference sequence). CDR3 coding DNA: TGTGCCAGCAGTTTATGGGCTAGCCCCCCTGTGAATGAGCAGTTCTTC. Its protein product is CASSLWASPPVNEQFF.

The chain carries TRBV30 and TRBJ2-7; possibly TRBD2 for D (6 bases). Germline CDR1 reads GTSNPN; CDR2 reads SVGIG (reference sequence). The ends were cut back, 8 bases at V and 2 bases at J, with 25 bases in the middle. This CDR3 spans 16 amino acids. CDR3: CATYTAPGTGAYEQYF. CDR3 DNA: TGTGCCACCTATACTGCCCCCGGGACGGGAGCCTACGAGCAGTACTTC.

The CDR3 DNA sequence: TGTGCCTGGAGTGGACATTCCGATCAGCCCCAGCATTTT. This sequence encodes CAWSGHSDQPQHF. This chain connects TRBV30 to TRBJ1-5; D not certain. Germline loops: CDR1 GTSNPN, CDR2 SVGIG (reference sequence). The CDR3 extends over 13 amino acids. Trimming left V 1 base short and J 5 bases short, with 9 bases between.

This clone was counted only a few times. The chain uses TRBV9 and TRBJ2-7, with 13 positions matching TRBD2. The CDR3 contains 14 residues. The V gene's germline CDR1 is SGDLS and CDR2 YYNGEE. V was clipped by 0 bases and J by 6 bases; unmatched bases: 0. Here the CDR3 reads CASSVGTSGSEQYF. CDR3 DNA sequence: TGTGCCAGCAGCGTAGGGACTAGCGGGAGCGAGCAGTACTTC.

J is TRBJ2-1 and V is TRBV18; 8 positions agree with TRBD2. The CDR3 covers 14 residues. From germline, CDR1 is KGHSH and CDR2 LQKENI. The V gene end was trimmed by 6 bases and the J gene end by 5 bases; junction bases not matched to a gene: 6. The chain's CDR3 is CASSELADNNEQFF. CDR3 nucleotides: TGTGCCAGCTCCGAACTAGCGGACAACAATGAGCAGTTCTTC.

This clone was detected only a few times. CDR3 DNA sequence: TGTGCCAGTAGTGACTACAGAGATCAGCCCCAGCATTTT. Its translation: CASSDYRDQPQHF. The rearrangement joins TRBV19 to TRBJ1-5; D is undetermined. V lost 5 bases and J lost 5, with 10 bases in between. CDR1 and CDR2 (germline): LNHDA, SQIVND (reference sequence). The CDR3 spans 13 residues.

The rearrangement links TRBV27 to TRBJ2-1, with TRBD2 identical over 10 bases. The CDR3 totals 13 residues. V trimming: 10 bases; J trimming: 9 bases; junction bases outside the gene matches: 9. CDR1 is MNHEY, CDR2 SMNVEV, per germline (reference sequence). The CDR3 DNA reads TGTGCCACCAAAGCGGGGGGGCTCGTTGAGCAGTTCTTC. This codes for CATKAGGLVEQFF.

The chain links TRBV5-1 to TRBJ1-3; D may be TRBD1 (5 bases). The V gene's germline CDR1 is SGHRS and CDR2 YFSETQ. The CDR3 runs 15 residues. Trimming pared 3 bases from V and 1 base from J, leaving 11 bases between. As DNA, the CDR3 is TGCGCCAGCAGCTACGGGGCCTCGTCTGGAAACACCATATATTTT. Its translation is CASSYGASSGNTIYF.

This clone was picked up a small number of times. The chain couples TRBV2 to TRBJ2-7; tentatively, D is TRBD1 (6 bases). The CDR3 has 15 residues. Deletions cut 6 bases from V and 4 bases from J, with 19 bases between. The germline CDR1 and CDR2 sequences are SNHLY and FYNNEI. The CDR3 DNA reads as TGTGCCAGCAGCCCAGGACAGTGGGCGGAGTACGAGCAGTACTTC. It yields the protein CASSPGQWAEYEQYF.

The chain couples TRBV30 to TRBJ1-6, with 7 bases fitting TRBD1. V lost 2 bases, J lost 7 bases, and 5 bases stayed unmatched. Germline-derived CDR1 and CDR2 are GTSNPN and SVGIG (reference sequence). The CDR3 totals 14 residues. CDR3 sequence: CAWSTGVENSPLHF. CDR3 nucleotide sequence: TGTGCCTGGAGTACAGGGGTAGAGAATTCACCCCTCCACTTT.

CDR3 DNA: TGTGCCAGCAGTTACGGGGCAGGGGGAAGGTCACCCCTCCACTTT. Translation: CASSYGAGGRSPLHF. The chain recombines TRBV6-5 with TRBJ1-6; 7 nucleotides align to TRBD1. Germline V gene sequence: CDR1 MNHEY, CDR2 SVGAGI. Germline trimming cut 2 bases from V and 10 bases from J; bases unmatched to any gene: 8. CDR3 size: 15 residues.

The count of this clone is one. The V gene is TRBV10-3, the J gene TRBJ1-2; no clear D. The CDR3 loop spans 12 amino acids. CDR1 ENHRY and CDR2 SYGVKD come from the germline V gene. Trimming shortened V by 6 bases and J by 4 bases, and 9 bases separated the two germline ends. CDR3 coding DNA: TGTGCCATCAGGTTTGAAGGCTATGGCTACACCTTC. Protein: CAIRFEGYGYTF.

The chain couples TRBV28 to TRBJ2-5; D is uncertain. The CDR3 spans 13 residues. With 6 bases removed from V and 0 bases from J, the gap between germline ends came to 8 bases. The germline CDR1 and CDR2 sequences are MDHEN and SYDVKM. For the CDR3, the DNA is TGTGCCAGCAGCGAGACACACCAAGAGACCCAGTACTTC. The encoded protein is CASSETHQETQYF.

This chain links TRBV7-8 with TRBJ2-3; D remains unclear. The germline gives CDR1 SGHVS, CDR2 FQNEAQ. This CDR3 has 14 residues. The V end lost 5 bases, the J end lost 6 bases, and 15 bases lay between the germline ends. The CDR3 reads CASSPGQAVDTQYF. DNA of the CDR3: TGTGCCAGCAGCCCTGGGCAGGCCGTGGATACGCAGTATTTT. The variable domain in full, completed from reference TRBV7-8 and TRBJ2-3, reads GAGVSQSPRYKVAKRGQDVALRCDPISGHVSLFWYQQALGQGPEFLTYFQNEAQLDKSGLPSDRFFAERPEGSVSTLKIQRTQQEDSAVYLCASSPGQAVDTQYFGPGTRLTVL.

CDR3 in amino acids: CASSLGEGLAVPWETQYF. The CDR3 coding sequence is TGTGCCAGCAGCTTAGGGGAGGGACTAGCGGTCCCATGGGAGACCCAGTACTTC. The chain employs TRBV7-9 and TRBJ2-5, with 11 positions matching TRBD2. The CDR3 loop spans 18 amino acids. Germline V lookup: CDR1 SEHNR, CDR2 FQNEAQ (reference sequence). V trimming: 1 base; J trimming: 5 bases; junction bases outside the gene matches: 12.

The rearrangement links TRBV19 to TRBJ1-1, with 7 bases that match TRBD1. The junction had 4 bases not matched to a gene; V was cut back by 6 bases and J by 0 bases. From germline, CDR1 is LNHDA and CDR2 SQIVND (reference sequence). The CDR3 sequence is 14 residues long. This CDR3 is CASSKQGMNTEAFF. The DNA for the CDR3 is TGTGCCAGTAGCAAACAGGGGATGAACACTGAAGCTTTCTTT.

The chain is built from TRBV16 and TRBJ2-7; possible D gene TRBD1, 6 bases. V dropped 0 bases and J dropped 5 bases, with 11 bases sitting between them. Germline assignment: CDR1 KGHSY and CDR2 FQNENV. The CDR3 sequence is 14 residues long. CDR3 DNA: TGTGCCAGCAGCCAATCGGCCAGGGGCCACGAGCAGTACTTC. Its translation: CASSQSARGHEQYF.

The sample holds a few counts of this clone. The CDR3 loop reads CATKEANTGELFF. CDR3 sequence (DNA): TGTGCCACCAAAGAGGCCAACACCGGGGAGCTGTTTTTT. The chain carries TRBV10-3 and TRBJ2-2; D is unresolved. Germline loops: CDR1 ENHRY, CDR2 SYGVKD. Trimming cost V 10 bases and J 2 bases, with 11 bases left between them. The CDR3 sequence is 13 residues long.

The V and J genes are TRBV7-2 and TRBJ1-1; possibly TRBD1 for D (6 bases). Germline CDR1 reads SGHTA; CDR2 reads FQGNSA. Deletions cut 5 bases from V and 1 base from J, with 14 bases between. The CDR3 is 15 residues long. The CDR3 nucleotides are TGTGCCAGCAGCAGGGGGTGGCTTACGAACACTGAAGCTTTCTTT. Translated: CASSRGWLTNTEAFF.